This T cell receptor (beta chain) was sequenced during a study of B cell selection in AIRE deficiency (dated by TCRdb to the late 2010s). About the full investigation: Researchers compared TCRbeta repertoires of sorted blood CD4+ conventional T cells and regulatory T cells in AIRE-deficient patients with those in healthy controls. The TCR-sequenced cohort comprised about 5 AIRE-deficient APECED patients and about 5 healthy control donors.

The immunoSEQ platform was used for TCRbeta chain sequencing. Concerning the study's data processing: Around 5.9x10^4 distinct TCRbeta sequences from patients and 9.56x10^4 from healthy donors were obtained from pooled Treg repertoires. Treg TCRbeta sequences shared by two or more individuals were defined as public, and these public Treg TCRbeta sequences were subsequently searched for in Tconv repertoires. To test for differences between groups, Mann-Whitney U tests with Bonferroni-Dunn correction were run in GraphPad Prism 7.03. TCRdb's version of the immuneACCESS table is confined to in-frame rearrangements and falls short of the full clone set. An unresolved V gene accounts for under half of the shortfall where checked; the remainder is of unknown origin. V and J calls and clone size are those listed in that table; D and trimming were worked out from the DNA. The sample table contains about 15,000 clones; only one count was recorded for around 93% of them. The ten largest account for 0.85% to 1.2% of the sample.

CD4+CD25hiCD127low/negative cells were sorted as the regulatory T cell population. AIRE-deficient patients had APECED syndrome. Tconv and Treg cells for TCRbeta sequencing were sorted on a FACSAria flow cytometer. Sorted cells were collected into 5-ml round-bottom polystyrene tubes, and dry cell pellets were frozen at -80°C before sequencing. Concerning this clone itself: The clone's antigen remains unknown. Qualities for individual bases were not recorded, and no much larger clone is one base off.

What the study reported, not specific to this receptor: Among several thousand shared Treg TCRbeta sequences, 30% to 35% were found to be shared only among healthy donors and approximately 9.3% only among patients, suggesting that Treg selection is less efficient in the absence of AIRE. In AIRE-deficient patients, Tconv and Treg cells had TCRBV gene usage, CDR3 length and TCR diversity comparable to those in healthy donors. Around 30% of Treg TCRbeta sequences shared among healthy donors appeared in patient Tconv cells, suggesting diversion of Treg-biased clones into the Tconv compartment. Only TCRbeta chains were sequenced; approximately 35% of shared healthy-donor Treg sequences also occurred in healthy Tconv, possibly because of differing TCRalpha chains. CDR3s were shorter in shared Treg sequences, reflecting a bias toward rearrangements that have few non-templated nucleotide insertions.

Sequenced material: Tregs sorted from PBMCs. The receptor's source is a human donor with AIRE deficiency.

The CDR3 reads CASSLGGQGGKNIQYF. The nucleotide sequence reads TGTGCCAGCAGTTTAGGGGGACAGGGAGGCAAAAACATTCAGTACTTC. This sequence uses TRBV27 and TRBJ2-4, with 9 junctional bases fitting TRBD1. CDR1 and CDR2 are read off the germline V gene (reference sequence) as MNHEY and SMNVEV. V trim: 2 bases; J trim: 3 bases; unmatched bases: 5. The CDR3 has 16 amino acids, counting the end cysteine and phenylalanine. Only CDR3 DNA is held: 48 bases, read in frame from base 1.